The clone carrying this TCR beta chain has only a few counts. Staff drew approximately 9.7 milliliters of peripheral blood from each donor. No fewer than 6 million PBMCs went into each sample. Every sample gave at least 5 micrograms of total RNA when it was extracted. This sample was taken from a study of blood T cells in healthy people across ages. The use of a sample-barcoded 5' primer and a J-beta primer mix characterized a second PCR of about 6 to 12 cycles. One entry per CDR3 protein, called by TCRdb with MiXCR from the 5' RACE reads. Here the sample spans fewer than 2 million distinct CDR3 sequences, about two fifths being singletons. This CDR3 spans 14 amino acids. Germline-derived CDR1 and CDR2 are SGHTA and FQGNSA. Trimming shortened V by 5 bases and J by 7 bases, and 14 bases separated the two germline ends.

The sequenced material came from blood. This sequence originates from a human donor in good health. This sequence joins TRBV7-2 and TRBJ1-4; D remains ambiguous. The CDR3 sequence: CASSQNPSGEKLFF. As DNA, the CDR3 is TGTGCCAGCAGCCAGAACCCGTCGGGTGAAAAACTGTTTTTT.